These 7 T cell receptor beta chains were all obtained from the same sample, sequenced in a study of post-analysis software for immune sequencing data. These receptors have no known antigen. Study results and caveats: Roughly five TRBV segments occurring more often in patients than controls included TRBV5-6, TRBV5-1 and TRBV20-1.

Unique-molecular-identifier-tagged TCR beta cDNA libraries were used. Each CDR3 protein gets one entry after TCRdb re-called the PCR reads with MiXCR. The sample carries roughly 540,000 distinct CDR3 sequences, under 40% recorded once. The sample consisted of blood. Receptors were obtained from a girl under 18 with multiple sclerosis.

This clonotype showed up just a few times. V and J are TRBV10-1 and TRBJ1-4; D is unresolved. The germline V gene encodes CDR1 WNHNN and CDR2 SYGVQD (reference sequence). The CDR3 has 14 amino acids. Between the trimmed V and J ends, which lost 3 bases and 5 bases, there was a span of 10 bases. The CDR3 coding sequence is TGCGCCAGCAGTGAATCCCGGGAAAATGAAAAACTGTTTTTT. It yields the protein CASSESRENEKLFF.

This clonotype was observed a handful of times. The CDR3 reads CASSGVKDRETQYF. CDR3 nucleotide sequence: TGTGCCAGCAGCGGAGTAAAGGACAGGGAGACCCAGTACTTC. The V and J genes are TRBV7-9 and TRBJ2-5; 7 bases fit TRBD1. This CDR3 is 14 amino acids long. The V segment lost 5 bases and the J segment 5 bases; nucleotides outside the gene matches: 8. In germline, CDR1 is SEHNR, CDR2 FQNEAQ (reference sequence).

The chain is built from TRBV20-1 and TRBJ2-7; perhaps TRBD1 as D (5 bases). Germline values: CDR1 DFQATT, CDR2 SNEGSKA (reference sequence). The CDR3 loop spans 15 amino acids. With 6 bases removed from V and 0 bases from J, the gap between germline ends came to 18 bases. In DNA form, the CDR3 reads TGCAGTGCCCCACCCAGGGCGGTGAGCTCCTACGAGCAGTACTTC. It yields the protein CSAPPRAVSSYEQYF.

This clonotype was detected only a few times. This chain links TRBV20-1 with TRBJ2-1, with a weak D call TRBD2 (5 bases). V lost 5 bases and J lost 12, with 23 bases in between. The germline CDR1 and CDR2 sequences are DFQATT and SNEGSKA (reference sequence). This CDR3 region has 14 residues. This CDR3 reads CSAGPSTTTMRQFF. CDR3 DNA sequence: TGCAGTGCTGGGCCGTCGACTACTACAATGAGGCAGTTCTTC.

This clonotype was seen a few times. The chain couples TRBV5-1 to TRBJ1-1, with unresolved D. This CDR3 is built from 12 residues. Trimming removed 0 bases at V and 8 bases at J, with 8 bases between. The V gene's germline CDR1 is SGHRS and CDR2 YFSETQ. This CDR3 reads CASSLDQREAFF. The CDR3 DNA is TGCGCCAGCAGCTTGGACCAGAGAGAAGCTTTCTTT. The full variable domain, completed using reference TRBV5-1 and TRBJ1-1, is KAGVTQTPRYLIKTRGQQVTLSCSPISGHRSVSWYQQTPGQGLQFLFEYFSETQRNKGNFPGRFSGRQFSNSRSEMNVSTLELGDSALYLCASSLDQREAFFGQGTRLTVV.

This clonotype was observed a single time. The chain carries TRBV6-1 and TRBJ2-3; 8 bases align to TRBD2. V shed 7 bases and J 3 bases; nucleotides not matched to a gene: 27. The V gene's germline CDR1 is MNHNS and CDR2 SASEGT. The CDR3 contains 21 residues. The CDR3 nucleotides read TGTGCCAGCAATCCGATAGCGGCGGTCTTGCGGACTAGCTACGCGACAGATACGCAGTATTTT. Translated, it gives CASNPIAAVLRTSYATDTQYF.

The CDR3: CASSIDDNSPLHF. The CDR3 nucleotides read TGTGCCAGTAGTATAGATGATAATTCACCCCTCCACTTT. J is TRBJ1-6 and V is TRBV19; unclear D gene. From germline, CDR1 is LNHDA and CDR2 SQIVND (reference sequence). Trimming shortened V by 0 bases and J by 5 bases, and 2 bases separated the two germline ends. The CDR3 consists of 13 residues.